This T cell receptor beta chain was captured by sequencing in a study of blood T cells in healthy people across ages (dated by TCRdb to the mid-2010s). Notes on the research overall: In model experiments, template switching captured about one uniquely barcoded TCR beta cDNA molecule for every two T cells. The donors were split into four age groups: young (average 16 years), middle-aged (39), aged (62) and long-lived (approximately 80). To avoid experimental bias, donors of different ages were spread randomly across the sequencing lanes. Two additional independent replicas of 1 million unique cDNA reads from the same blood draw were analyzed for two donors (one aged 18 to 30 and one aged 80 or older). Using deep sequencing normalized with unique cDNA molecular identifiers, the study measured how TCR beta repertoire diversity changes with age.

Libraries were made using 5' RACE. Sequenced using an Illumina HiSeq 2500. A second PCR of about 6 to 12 cycles was run with a J-beta primer mix and a sample-barcoded 5' primer. Each TCR beta cDNA molecule received a unique molecular identifier from a template-switch 5' adaptor carrying 12 random nucleotides. At least 2.5 million CDR3-containing paired-end reads were obtained from each sample. All of the RNA was converted into first-strand cDNA using the Mint cDNA synthesis kit, with a TRBC-specific oligonucleotide serving as the primer. All cDNA was treated with uracil-DNA glycosylase and then went through a first 18-cycle PCR with the universal primers M1SS and BC2_uni_R. Per the original workflow: Each sample was normalized by randomly selecting 1 million high-quality reads, each carrying a distinct molecular identifier. Reads with shared molecular identifiers were discarded instead of being binned into consensus sequences. MiTCR, set to a Q25 quality threshold and the strictest error-elimination algorithm, was used for CDR3 identification, clonotype clustering and error correction. A nonparametric unseen species model with Euler transformation was used to estimate lower-bound total TCR beta diversity. In-frame beta chains were kept once TCRdb had trimmed the public reads at Q25 with fastp and called clones with MiXCR. Each entry merges the rows of one CDR3 protein and shows their most common DNA and genes. The authors' filters were not applied to this entry. For this sample there are about 1.8 million distinct CDR3 sequences; about 50% appear just once. The biggest ten clones account for about 2.1% of the sample.

In the case of this clonotype: This clone's antigen is unknown. Within one base of it there is no much larger clone, and no base qualities were kept.

General study outcomes and caveats: The percentage of naive T cells measured by flow cytometry correlated strongly with observed TCR beta diversity. The CMV infection status of donors was not known, potentially confounding age-related changes in expanded clonotypes. Compared with the aged group, the long-lived group had more naive CD4+ T cells, fewer expanded clones and increased TCR diversity, suggesting age selection. Total diversity estimates from one million sequenced T cells were considered lower bounds and underestimates. As age increased, observed TCR beta diversity per million T cells dropped in a roughly linear way, and a significant reduction was already evident by age 40. Conclusive comparison of naive and antigen-experienced compartments was prevented by the profiling of bulk unsorted PBMCs.

The 39 donors, aged 6 to 90 years, were systemically healthy Caucasian individuals from Russia. Each donor gave ten milliliters of peripheral blood, drawn into EDTA-treated Vacutainer tubes. Ficoll-Paque density-gradient centrifugation was used to isolate PBMCs, with at least 7 million obtained per sample. Trizol reagent was used to extract total RNA from the PBMCs, yielding at least 6 micrograms per sample. For every donor, an aliquot of PBMCs went through flow cytometry to measure the percentages of naive CD45RAhigh/CD27high T cells. Cut back by 2 bases and 1 base, the V and J ends lie 12 bases apart. From a lookup of the germline V gene (reference sequence), CDR1 and CDR2 are SGHKS and YYEKEE. The CDR3, from cysteine to phenylalanine, totals 15 residues. CDR3 DNA is the only sequence kept; it has 45 bases, read in frame from the first base.

Sequencing used blood. The rearrangement combines TRBV5-5 with TRBJ1-1; the D gene is unclear. The TCR originated in a middle-aged woman in good health. The CDR3 sequence is CASSLYGEGNTEAFF. In nucleotide form, the sequence is TGTGCCAGCAGCTTATATGGGGAAGGGAACACTGAAGCTTTCTTT.